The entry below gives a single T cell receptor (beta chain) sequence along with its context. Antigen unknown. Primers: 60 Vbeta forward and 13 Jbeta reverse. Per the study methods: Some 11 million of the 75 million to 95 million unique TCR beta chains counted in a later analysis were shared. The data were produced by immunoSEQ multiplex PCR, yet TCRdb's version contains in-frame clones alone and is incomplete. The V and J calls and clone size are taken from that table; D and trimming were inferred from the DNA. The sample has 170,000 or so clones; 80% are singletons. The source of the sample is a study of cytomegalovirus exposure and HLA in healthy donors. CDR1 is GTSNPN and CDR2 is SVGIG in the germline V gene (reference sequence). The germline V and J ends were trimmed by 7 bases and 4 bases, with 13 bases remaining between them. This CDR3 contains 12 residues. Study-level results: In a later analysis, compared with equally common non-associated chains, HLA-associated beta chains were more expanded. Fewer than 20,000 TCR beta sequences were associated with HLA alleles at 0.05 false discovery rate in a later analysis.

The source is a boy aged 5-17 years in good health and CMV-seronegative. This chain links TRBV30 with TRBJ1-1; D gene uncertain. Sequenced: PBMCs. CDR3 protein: CAYDSSSTEAFF. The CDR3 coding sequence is TGTGCCTATGACTCCTCTTCCACTGAAGCTTTCTTT.